This T cell receptor (beta chain) emerged from a study of OX40 agonist ivuxolimab in advanced cancers. Here immunoSEQ multiplex PCR was the method, and the copy in TCRdb shows in-frame clones only, minus some. Of roughly 50,000 clones in the sample, roughly 88% are singletons; the top ten hold around 10%. The CDR3 loop spans 14 amino acids. Trimming removed 6 bases at V and 3 bases at J, with 11 bases between. Germline assignment: CDR1 MNHEY and CDR2 SVGAGI. A single count supports this clone. The specimen was CD4+ or CD8+ T cells sorted from blood, collected in a trial of the OX40 agonist ivuxolimab. The genes are TRBV6-5 and TRBJ2-2, with D unclear. The clonotype was recovered from an adult with an advanced solid tumor such as melanoma, head and neck, liver or kidney cancer. CDR3 sequence: CASSRKTYTGELFF. The CDR3 DNA sequence: TGTGCCAGCAGCCGCAAGACCTACACCGGGGAGCTGTTTTTT.